The rows below give T cell receptor beta chains drawn from one sample of a study of vaccination effects on CD4 cells after COVID-19. For these TCRs, the target antigens are not known. The assay was immunoSEQ multiplex PCR, and TCRdb's table has in-frame clones only and misses some. The sample gives tens of thousands of clones, roughly 63% of which show up once; 25% to 30% is in the top ten. Source: CD4+ T cells from PBMCs cultured with HCoV-229E spike peptides, taken before COVID-19 vaccination. The receptor set was obtained from a human donor who received a COVID-19 vaccine. CDR3s leave out the opening cysteine and the closing phenylalanine or tryptophan. Each record gives: V gene, CDR3 protein.

TRBV4-2	ASSQVRGGAGDQPQH
TRBV3-1/TRBV3-2	ASSQGMGLAGETQY
TRBV4-3	ASSQGAMAGGPTDTQY
TRBV2	ASSEFRTSHSGANVLT
TRBV28	ASSEGFDNEQF
TRBV5-1	ASRQTGAANTEAF
TRBV6-5	ASSPDRATDTQY
TRBV18	ASSPGTGKVVYGTQY
TRBV28	ASSRDRGLDSNQPQH
TRBV4-1	ASSQDRGGHQPQH
TRBV7-2	ASSFGGFKTEAF
TRBV21-1	ASSNRGSGAYQETQY
TRBV7-9	ASSPGHYNEQF
TRBV7-2	ASSLDRGAETQY
TRBV5-4	ASSVRDRGYEQY
TRBV6-2/TRBV6-3	ASSYRDNQPQH
TRBV6-5	ASSSLMDSMNTEAF
TRBV4-2	ASSRQETQY
TRBV7-6	ASSSGTELSGNTIY
TRBV3-1/TRBV3-2	ASSQGGFNFEAF
TRBV20-1	SASWGNTIY
TRBV4-1	ASSQVQGALGQPQH
TRBV24-1	ATSSWGTNQPQH
TRBV30	AWSVSAGYT
TRBV13	ASSLSLARETQY
TRBV2	ASTYGSFNPYEQY
TRBV19	ASSTAFRRNEQF
TRBV6-5	ASTEGHEQY
TRBV3-1/TRBV3-2	ASSVGTAGAF
TRBV7-9	ASSLSTSGNTIY
TRBV21-1	APRTAGEGSYEQY
TRBV27	ASSPDLRSPLH
TRBV5-6	ASSLGDREQYGYT
TRBV7-9	ASSLAGTGWGQETQY
TRBV6-1	ASSELRDRAAGYT
TRBV28	ASSSPAGYNSPLH
TRBV4-3	ASSPRGLGQENTEAF
TRBV30	AWSVWGGPLH
TRBV15	ATSRDLWRQVSNQPQH
TRBV7-2	ASSRDGHNQPQH
TRBV7-9	ASSSPRRTEPMNTEAF
TRBV27	ASSLEGSGVDTQY
TRBV6-5	ASRNSGNTIY
TRBV5-1	ASSLQGTDGYT
TRBV12-3/TRBV12-4	ASSFMGPGELF
TRBV20-1	SASGSRDYEQY
TRBV30	ACQRGTHEQY
TRBV7-2	ASSFNRGNTEAF
TRBV30	AWSVGEYGYT
TRBV7-6	ASSQRRTGRQETQY
TRBV30	AWSVRTGWNEKLF
TRBV7-9	ASSRTGDYGYT
TRBV19	ASSIATRQPQH
TRBV30	AWSTWGQETQY